This T cell receptor (beta chain) was recorded in a study of T cell responses to AZD1222 COVID-19 vaccine. Study-wide points: CD4 TCRs linked to vaccination spanned spike, dominating at 160-218 and 743-854. AZD1222 recipients seropositive at baseline numbered only six or seven. Two AZD1222 doses significantly raised spike-specific TCR breadth and depth over controls.

Produced via immunoSEQ multiplex PCR; TCRdb's table is partial and in-frame only. The profile shows 150,000 to 200,000 clones, 85% to 95% of them singletons. As concerns this clone: Antigen unknown.

The CDR3 extends over 13 amino acids. Trimming took 8 bases from V and 2 from J, leaving 12 bases between them. Germline CDR1 SGHVS, CDR2 FQNEAQ. Sequenced here: peripheral blood, sampled on day 0 of AZD1222 vaccination. The sequence derives from an adult in good health. J is TRBJ1-2 and V is TRBV7-8; D unresolved. Here the CDR3 reads CASDSPPNYGYTF. The CDR3 DNA is TGTGCCAGCGACTCACCTCCGAACTATGGCTACACCTTC.